This entry lists 18 T cell receptor beta chains sequenced from one sample in a study of low-dose radiotherapy and immunotherapy resistance in tumors. Priming of first-strand cDNA relied on TRAV- and TRBV-specific primers (covering alpha and beta chains). The authors ran around 22 PCR cycles to amplify TCRs with a constant-region primer and V-primer adapter. TCRdb analysed the reads with MiXCR anew, one entry per CDR3 protein. The data show nearly 7,500 distinct CDR3 sequences, with more than 65% seen just once and around 6.3% held by the top ten. All receptors derive from a human donor with advanced metastatic prostate, ovarian, gallbladder or colorectal cancer (not recorded which). This table probably holds off-target reads from a library built for another chain.

The J gene is TRBJ2-2, the V gene TRBV10-3; 7 positions agree with TRBD1. V dropped 6 bases and J dropped 5; count of bases not matched to a gene: 9. CDR1 ENHRY and CDR2 SYGVKD come from the germline V gene. The CDR3 contains 15 residues. CDR3 nucleotides: TGTGCCATCAGAGACAGGGCGTATCAGACCGGGGAGCTGTTTTTT. Translation: CAIRDRAYQTGELFF.

The chain is built from TRBV29-1 and TRBJ2-6, with 8 bases matching TRBD1. From germline, CDR1 is SQVTM and CDR2 ANQGSEA. V gave up 1 base and J gave up 2 bases; unmatched junction bases: 10. CDR3 size: 18 residues. CDR3 amino acids: CSVEVAGSGGAGANVLTF. DNA for the CDR3: TGCAGCGTTGAAGTGGCCGGGTCAGGGGGCGCTGGGGCCAACGTCCTGACTTTC.

V gene TRBV12-3 or TRBV12-4 combines with J gene TRBJ2-7; D is unclear. Trimming cost V 3 bases and J 2 bases, with 14 bases left between them. This CDR3 comprises 15 residues. CDR3 DNA sequence: TGTGCCAGCAGTTTCCGCAGGCTCCCTACCTACGAGCAGTACTTC. It is translated as CASSFRRLPTYEQYF.

The J gene is TRBJ2-7, the V gene TRBV9, with TRBD2 matching 7 bases. The CDR3 runs to 14 residues. With 2 bases clipped from V and 1 base from J, the junction kept 3 bases outside the gene matches. Germline V gene data show CDR1 as SGDLS and CDR2 as YYNGEE. DNA of the CDR3: TGTGCCAGCAGCGTTGGGGGGGAGTCCTACGAGCAGTACTTC. Translation: CASSVGGESYEQYF.

This chain uses TRBV7-9 with TRBJ2-1; D is unresolved. CDR3 length: 13 residues. Germline V lookup: CDR1 SEHNR, CDR2 FQNEAQ (reference sequence). The V gene lost 3 bases and the J gene lost 9 bases, with 12 bases spanning the gap. The CDR3 bases are TGTGCCAGCAGCTTCTCCGGCCCCGGTGAGCAGTTCTTC. It is translated as CASSFSGPGEQFF.

The chain couples TRBV7-2 to TRBJ2-5; no firm D call. CDR1 is SGHTA and CDR2 is FQGNSA in the germline V gene. This CDR3 is 14 amino acids long. V lost 2 bases, J lost 3 bases, and 10 bases lay in between. CDR3: CASSLLPHKETQYF. CDR3 bases: TGTGCCAGCAGCTTATTGCCGCACAAAGAGACCCAGTACTTC.

This clonotype was observed a single time. V usage is TRBV6-2 or TRBV6-3 and J usage is TRBJ1-3; D remains ambiguous. The CDR3 is 15 amino acids. The germline V gene has CDR1 MNHEY and CDR2 SVGEGT. Trimming removed 6 bases at V and 1 base at J, with 13 bases between. DNA of the CDR3: TGTGCCAGCAGGCCAGGAGTTGAGTCTGGAAACACCATATATTTT. Protein product: CASRPGVESGNTIYF.

V is TRBV18 and J is TRBJ2-3, with unresolved D. Trimming left V 2 bases short and J 0 bases short, with 6 bases between. The CDR3 contains 14 residues. Per the germline V gene, CDR1 is KGHSH and CDR2 is LQKENI. DNA for the CDR3: TGTGCCAGCTCACCAAGAGCTAGCACAGATACGCAGTATTTT. Residues: CASSPRASTDTQYF.

V and J are TRBV29-1 and TRBJ1-4; D unclear. V gave up 4 bases and J gave up 4 bases, with 10 bases separating them. Germline V CDR1 and CDR2: SQVTM, ANQGSEA. The CDR3 contains 13 residues. The CDR3: CSVGRRSNEKLFF. The CDR3 DNA follows: TGCAGCGTTGGACGACGGAGTAATGAAAAACTGTTTTTT.

This clonotype was recorded once. V gene TRBV19 combines with J gene TRBJ2-3; D possibly corresponds to TRBD1 (6 bases). V dropped 8 bases and J dropped 1 base, with 13 bases sitting between them. CDR1 is LNHDA, CDR2 SQIVND, per germline (reference sequence). The CDR3 covers 14 residues. For the CDR3, the DNA is TGTGCCAGTGGCAGGGGCCAGGGCACAGATACGCAGTATTTT. Its protein is CASGRGQGTDTQYF.

In this sample, this clonotype turned up once. The chain carries TRBV19 and TRBJ1-4; 7 nucleotides agree with TRBD1. V trimming: 5 bases; J trimming: 6 bases; junction bases outside the gene matches: 9. CDR3 length equals 15 residues. Germline V gives CDR1 LNHDA, CDR2 SQIVND (reference sequence). The DNA of the CDR3 is TGTGCCAGTAGTCCCCGACAGGGAAGGGATGAAAAACTGTTTTTT. It translates to CASSPRQGRDEKLFF. Full variable domain (outside the CDR3, taken from reference TRBV19 and TRBJ1-4): DGGITQSPKYLFRKEGQNVTLSCEQNLNHDAMYWYRQDPGQGLRLIYYSQIVNDFQKGDIAEGYSVSREKKESFPLTVTSAQKNPTAFYLCASSPRQGRDEKLFFGSGTQLSVL.

V and J are TRBV5-4 and TRBJ2-7, with D possibly TRBD2 on 5 matching bases. Germline CDR1 reads SGHNT; CDR2 reads YYREEE (reference sequence). The CDR3 covers 15 residues. Trimming took off 0 bases at V and 3 bases at J, with 13 bases between the two ends. The CDR3 protein is CASSLGSGSDYEQYF. The CDR3 bases are TGTGCCAGCAGCTTGGGTTCGGGGTCCGACTACGAGCAGTACTTC.

This sequence joins TRBV11-2 and TRBJ1-5; D ambiguous. The CDR3 has 15 residues. The ends were cut back, 0 bases at V and 0 bases at J, with 6 bases in the middle. CDR1 SGHAT and CDR2 FQNNGV come from the germline V gene. The CDR3, as DNA: TGTGCCAGCAGCTTAGATACCAGTAGCAATCAGCCCCAGCATTTT. This encodes CASSLDTSSNQPQHF.

The chain employs TRBV5-4 and TRBJ2-7; 7 bases are shared with TRBD1. With 0 bases clipped from V and 3 bases from J, the junction kept 3 bases outside the gene matches. The CDR3 has 14 residues. CDR1 and CDR2 (germline): SGHNT, YYREEE (reference sequence). Here the CDR3 reads CASSLVDRDYEQYF. The CDR3 bases are TGTGCCAGCAGCTTGGTTGACAGGGACTACGAGCAGTACTTC.

V is TRBV11-3 and J is TRBJ2-1; 8 nucleotides line up with TRBD2. Germline V gene data show CDR1 as SGHNT and CDR2 as YENEEA. Trimming took 5 bases from V and 5 from J; bases not matched to a gene: 11. This CDR3 is 16 amino acids long. In DNA form, the CDR3 reads TGTGCCAGCAGCCACTCCTCAGGACTAGCCAACAATGAGCAGTTCTTC. Translated: CASSHSSGLANNEQFF.

The CDR3 nucleotides read TGTGCCAGCAGCCGCACTTACACAGATACGCAGTATTTT. Protein: CASSRTYTDTQYF. The genes are TRBV5-4 and TRBJ2-3; no definite D call. The CDR3 covers 13 residues. V dropped 4 bases and J dropped 2 bases, with 8 bases sitting between them. CDR1 is SGHNT, CDR2 YYREEE, per germline (reference sequence).

V is TRBV25-1 and J is TRBJ2-3; no definite D call. The germline V and J ends were trimmed by 4 bases and 0 bases, with 17 bases remaining between them. Germline CDR1 reads MGHDK; CDR2 reads SYGVNS. There are 17 residues in the CDR3. The chain's CDR3 is CASSGYPPYTSTDTQYF. The CDR3 region has the DNA TGTGCCAGCAGTGGGTACCCTCCCTATACTAGCACAGATACGCAGTATTTT.

V is TRBV5-1 and J is TRBJ2-7; D tentatively fits TRBD1 or TRBD2 (5 bases each). The CDR3 length is 14 residues. Deletions cut 0 bases from V and 2 bases from J, with 9 bases between. CDR1 SGHRS and CDR2 YFSETQ come from the germline V gene. CDR3 amino acids: CASSLVGGTYEQYF. CDR3 DNA: TGCGCCAGCAGCTTGGTTGGGGGAACCTACGAGCAGTACTTC. Using reference TRBV5-1 and TRBJ2-7 for the parts outside the CDR3, the full variable domain is KAGVTQTPRYLIKTRGQQVTLSCSPISGHRSVSWYQQTPGQGLQFLFEYFSETQRNKGNFPGRFSGRQFSNSRSEMNVSTLELGDSALYLCASSLVGGTYEQYFGPGTRLTVT.